The following is a T cell receptor beta chain sequence with its context. This entry belongs to a study of blood T cell repertoires in COVID-19. Study-level information: There were acute and convalescent COVID-19 samples, and they came from the United States, Italy and Spain.

This CDR3 has 12 amino acids. Germline V gives CDR1 SGHAT, CDR2 FQNNGV. V shed 5 bases, J shed 12 bases, and the junction held 8 bases outside the gene matches. As handled by the study authors: Reference gene primer amplification gave estimated nucleated cell counts. Measured with immunoSEQ multiplex PCR; TCRdb has only the in-frame clones, and not every one. From that table come the V and J calls and clone size; the DNA was used to work out D and trimming. The data contain about 15,000 clones, approximately 89% of them singletons. This sequence originates from a human donor in a cohort sampled during active COVID-19. This chain connects TRBV11-2 to TRBJ2-7; 9 positions agree with TRBD2. The sample taken for sequencing was peripheral blood. The CDR3 DNA reads TGTGCCAGCAGCCCTGTTAGCGGGAGTAGGTACTTC. Amino acid sequence: CASSPVSGSRYF.